This T cell receptor (beta chain) was sequenced in a study of identical twins. Study results and caveats: Weaker excess twin sharing was seen among beta out-of-frame sequences.

Worth noting for this clonotype: Its target is unknown.

TCRdb called the 5' RACE reads again in MiXCR, with one record for every CDR3 protein. The top ten hold about 3% of the sample, which has fewer than 500,000 distinct CDR3 sequences, around 24% seen once. Trimming removed 4 bases from V and 4 bases from J; junction bases left unmatched: 4. In germline, CDR1 is SGDLS, CDR2 YYNGEE. The CDR3 covers 14 residues. A further study also used this sample, focusing on T cells expressing NK-cell markers. That investigation notes: Expanded clones of NKG2C+ T cells had an unclear HCMV specificity.

This chain connects TRBV9 to TRBJ2-2, with TRBD1 matching over 7 bases. This TCR was sampled from a woman between 18 and 29 years old in good health. Material: CD4+ T cells sorted from blood. CDR3 loop: CASSPRGTTGELFF. CDR3 DNA sequence: TGTGCCAGCAGCCCCAGGGGGACCACCGGGGAGCTGTTTTTT.